This T cell receptor (beta chain) was captured in a study of long-term antiretroviral therapy in people with HIV. Study-level findings and limits: Information on adherence, resistance and therapy changes was unavailable.

Note on this clone: Its antigen is unidentified.

Run at survey level, the immunoSEQ assay was version v3.0. TCRdb's table, derived via immunoSEQ multiplex PCR, lists solely in-frame clones and lacks some. The sample yields 15,000 to 20,000 clones, approximately 79% seen once. Prior to DNA extraction, the samples held about 0.9-11 million cryopreserved PBMC. CDR3 size: 13 residues. The V and J ends lost 5 bases and 3 bases respectively, with 8 bases between them. Germline CDR1 is LNHDA and CDR2 is SQIVND (reference sequence). This clonotype was obtained from a man in his late teens or twenties with HIV. The source material was unsorted PBMCs, sampled 0.1 years after starting antiretroviral therapy. The chain is built from TRBV19 and TRBJ1-5, with D uncertain. CDR3 in amino acids: CASSEGLNQPQHF. The DNA for the CDR3 is TGTGCCAGTAGTGAGGGTCTCAATCAGCCCCAGCATTTT.